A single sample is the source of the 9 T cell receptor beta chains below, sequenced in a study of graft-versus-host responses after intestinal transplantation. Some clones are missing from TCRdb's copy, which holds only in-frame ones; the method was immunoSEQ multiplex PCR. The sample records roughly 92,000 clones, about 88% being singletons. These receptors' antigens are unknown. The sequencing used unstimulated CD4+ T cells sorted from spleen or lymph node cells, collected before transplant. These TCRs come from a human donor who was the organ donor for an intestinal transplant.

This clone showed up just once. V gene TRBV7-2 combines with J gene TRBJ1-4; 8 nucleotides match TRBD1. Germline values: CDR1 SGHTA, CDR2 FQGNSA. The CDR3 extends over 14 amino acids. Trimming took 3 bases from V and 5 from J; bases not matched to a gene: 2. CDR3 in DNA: TGTGCCAGCAGCTTGGACAGGGCAAATGAAAAACTGTTTTTT. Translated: CASSLDRANEKLFF.

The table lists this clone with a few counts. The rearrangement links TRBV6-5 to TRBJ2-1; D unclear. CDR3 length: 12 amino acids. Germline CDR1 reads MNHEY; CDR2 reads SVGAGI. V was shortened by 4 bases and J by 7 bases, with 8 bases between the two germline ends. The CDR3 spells CASSSSLNEQFF. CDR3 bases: TGTGCCAGCAGTTCCTCTCTTAATGAGCAGTTCTTC.

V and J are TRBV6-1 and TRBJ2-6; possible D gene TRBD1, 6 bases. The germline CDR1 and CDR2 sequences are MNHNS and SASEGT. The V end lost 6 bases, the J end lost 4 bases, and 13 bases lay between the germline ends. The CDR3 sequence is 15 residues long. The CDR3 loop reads CASREQGAGANVLTF. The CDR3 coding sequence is TGTGCCAGCAGGGAACAGGGTGCCGGGGCCAACGTCCTGACTTTC.

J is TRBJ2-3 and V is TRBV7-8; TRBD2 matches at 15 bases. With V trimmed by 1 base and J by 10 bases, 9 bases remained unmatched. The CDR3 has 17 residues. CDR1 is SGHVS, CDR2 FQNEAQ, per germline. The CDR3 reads CASSLVGTSGRPRSQYF. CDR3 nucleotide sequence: TGTGCCAGCAGCTTAGTGGGGACTAGCGGGAGGCCGCGATCGCAGTATTTT. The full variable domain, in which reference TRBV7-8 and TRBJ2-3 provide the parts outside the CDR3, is GAGVSQSPRYKVAKRGQDVALRCDPISGHVSLFWYQQALGQGPEFLTYFQNEAQLDKSGLPSDRFFAERPEGSVSTLKIQRTQQEDSAVYLCASSLVGTSGRPRSQYFGPGTRLTVL.

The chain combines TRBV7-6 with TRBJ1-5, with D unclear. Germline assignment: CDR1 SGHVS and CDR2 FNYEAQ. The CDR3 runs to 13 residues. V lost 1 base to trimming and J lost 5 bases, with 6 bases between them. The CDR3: CASSLGQDQPQHF. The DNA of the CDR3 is TGTGCCAGCAGCTTAGGTCAGGATCAGCCCCAGCATTTT.

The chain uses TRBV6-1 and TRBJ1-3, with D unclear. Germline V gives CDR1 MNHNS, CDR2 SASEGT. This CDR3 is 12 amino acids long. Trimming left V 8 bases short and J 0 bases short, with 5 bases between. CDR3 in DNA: TGTGCCAGCCGGGGCTCTGGAAACACCATATATTTT. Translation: CASRGSGNTIYF.

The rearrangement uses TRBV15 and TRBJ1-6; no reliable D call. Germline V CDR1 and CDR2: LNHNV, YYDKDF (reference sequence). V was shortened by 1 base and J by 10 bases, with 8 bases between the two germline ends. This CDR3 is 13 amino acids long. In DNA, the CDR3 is TGTGCCACCAGCAGAGCAATCCCATCACCCCTCCACTTT. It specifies CATSRAIPSPLHF.

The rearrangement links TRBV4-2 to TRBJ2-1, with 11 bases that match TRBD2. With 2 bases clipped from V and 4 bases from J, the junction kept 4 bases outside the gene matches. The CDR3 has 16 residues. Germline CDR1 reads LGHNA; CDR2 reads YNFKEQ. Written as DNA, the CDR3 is TGTGCCAGCAGCCAACCACTAGCGGGGGCTTACAATGAGCAGTTCTTC. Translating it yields CASSQPLAGAYNEQFF.

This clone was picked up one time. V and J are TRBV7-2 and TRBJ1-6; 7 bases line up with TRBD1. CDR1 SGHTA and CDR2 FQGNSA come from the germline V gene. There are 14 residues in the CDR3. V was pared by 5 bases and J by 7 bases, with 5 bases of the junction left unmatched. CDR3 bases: TGTGCCAGCAGCCCACGCAGGGGGAATTCACCCCTCCACTTT. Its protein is CASSPRRGNSPLHF.